The clone carrying this T cell receptor (beta chain) was seen a handful of times. The antigen is not known. Unique molecular identifiers were in the cDNA, with template-switch universal primer binding. TCRdb reprocessed the 5' RACE reads with MiXCR, giving one entry per CDR3 protein. The sample holds hundreds of thousands of distinct CDR3 sequences, 6% to 8.5% seen once. These data originate in a study of identical twins. Study outcomes and limitations: Models underestimated TCR alpha sharing (out-of-frame) in monozygotic twins. Insertion counts were lower in abundant cord blood beta clonotypes, a trend that memory repertoires did not show.

In germline, CDR1 is MDHEN, CDR2 SYDVKM. This CDR3 has 17 residues. The V gene end was trimmed by 1 base and the J gene end by 4 bases; junction bases not matched to a gene: 7. This same sample was also taken into another study, of yellow fever vaccine responses in identical twins.

The genes are TRBV28 and TRBJ2-7, with 13 bases that match TRBD2. The clonotype was recovered from a young woman in good health. Sequencing used CD8+ T cells sorted from blood. CDR3 sequence: CASSLSHTSGGAYEQYV. The DNA for the CDR3 is TGTGCCAGCAGTTTATCCCATACTAGCGGGGGGGCGTACGAGCAGTACGTC.